A selection of T cell receptor beta chains follows, all from one sample in a study of shared clonotypes between healthy human individuals. Data came from immunoSEQ multiplex PCR; TCRdb stores just in-frame clones and leaves some out. The sample includes roughly 2,300,000 clones, roughly 90% of them seen just once. The specimen sequenced was naive CD4+ T cells from PBMCs. All receptors derive from a man aged 18 to 29 in good health. Some clones in this sample may be carry-over from other donors' samples. Both conserved end residues are part of each CDR3. Each record gives: J gene, D gene, V gene, CDR3 protein, CDR3 DNA. A D gene is named only where the DNA matches it firmly.

J: TRBJ2-1; D: -; V: TRBV19; CDR3: CASSISRDHNEQFF; DNA: TGTGCCAGTAGTATATCCAGGGATCACAATGAGCAGTTCTTC
J: TRBJ2-2; D: TRBD2; V: TRBV27; CDR3: CASGRGGGELFF; DNA: TGTGCCAGCGGCCGGGGGGGCGGGGAGCTGTTTTTT
J: TRBJ1-3; D: TRBD1; V: TRBV28; CDR3: CASSPPGQGTGNTIYF; DNA: TGTGCCAGCAGCCCCCCGGGACAGGGGACTGGAAACACCATATATTTT
J: TRBJ1-1; D: TRBD1; V: TRBV27; CDR3: CASRIKTGVEGTEAFF; DNA: TGTGCCAGCAGGATAAAGACAGGGGTTGAGGGGACTGAAGCTTTCTTT
J: TRBJ1-1; D: TRBD1; V: TRBV6-5; CDR3: CASSYSSRGGTEAFF; DNA: TGTGCCAGCAGTTACTCGAGCAGGGGGGGCACTGAAGCTTTCTTT
J: TRBJ2-5; D: -; V: TRBV7-2; CDR3: CASSPRETQYF; DNA: TGTGCCAGCAGCCCAAGGGAGACCCAGTACTTC
J: TRBJ2-1; D: -; V: TRBV7-2; CDR3: CASSSFINPYNEQFF; DNA: TGTGCCAGCAGCTCTTTTATAAACCCCTACAATGAGCAGTTCTTC
J: TRBJ2-3; D: -; V: TRBV7-3; CDR3: CASSLLGDEDTQYF; DNA: TGTGCCAGCAGCTTACTGGGGGACGAAGATACGCAGTATTTT
J: TRBJ1-5; D: -; V: TRBV27; CDR3: CASSYSRVQPQHF; DNA: TGTGCCAGCAGTTACTCCAGGGTCCAGCCCCAGCATTTT
J: TRBJ2-3; D: -; V: TRBV9; CDR3: CASSVRGWATDTQYF; DNA: TGTGCCAGCAGTGTCCGGGGTTGGGCCACAGATACGCAGTATTTT
J: TRBJ1-1; D: -; V: TRBV19; CDR3: CASSIVGPGVGAEAFF; DNA: TGTGCCAGTAGTATAGTGGGTCCGGGGGTCGGGGCTGAAGCTTTCTTT
J: TRBJ1-6; D: -; V: TRBV7-9; CDR3: CASSLVGQNSPLHF; DNA: TGTGCCAGCAGCTTAGTGGGGCAGAATTCACCCCTCCACTTT
J: TRBJ2-1; D: TRBD2; V: TRBV15; CDR3: CATSRESSGSYNEQFF; DNA: TGTGCCACCAGCAGAGAGAGTAGCGGGTCCTACAATGAGCAGTTCTTC
J: TRBJ2-3; D: -; V: TRBV5-6; CDR3: CASSISGEWAADTQYF; DNA: TGTGCCAGCAGCATCTCGGGCGAATGGGCGGCAGATACGCAGTATTTT
J: TRBJ2-5; D: -; V: TRBV4-2; CDR3: CASSQGGTNQETQYF; DNA: TGTGCCAGCAGCCAAGGGGGGACAAACCAAGAGACCCAGTACTTC
J: TRBJ2-6; D: -; V: TRBV7-9; CDR3: CASSSQPGANVLTF; DNA: TGTGCCAGCAGCTCCCAGCCTGGGGCCAACGTCCTGACTTTC
J: TRBJ2-7; D: TRBD1; V: TRBV18; CDR3: CASSPPRTGVHEQYF; DNA: TGTGCCAGCTCACCACCCCGGACAGGGGTTCACGAGCAGTACTTC
J: TRBJ1-1; D: -; V: TRBV7-2; CDR3: CASSLLGANTEAFF; DNA: TGTGCCAGCAGCTTACTAGGAGCCAACACTGAAGCTTTCTTT
J: TRBJ1-4; D: -; V: TRBV25-1; CDR3: CASSPLGGPTNEKLFF; DNA: TGTGCCAGCAGTCCCCTTGGGGGTCCGACTAATGAAAAACTGTTTTTT
J: TRBJ2-1; D: -; V: TRBV5-1; CDR3: CASSPAAGVRNEQFF; DNA: TGCGCCAGCAGCCCGGCGGCAGGCGTTCGGAATGAGCAGTTCTTC
J: TRBJ1-2; D: -; V: TRBV2; CDR3: CASSEGQAHGYTF; DNA: TGTGCCAGCAGTGAAGGGCAGGCCCATGGCTACACCTTC
J: TRBJ2-1; D: -; V: TRBV7-9; CDR3: CASSPRGRNEQFF; DNA: TGTGCCAGCAGCCCGCGGGGCAGGAATGAGCAGTTCTTC
J: TRBJ1-1; D: -; V: TRBV6-6; CDR3: CASSPRRGTITTEAFF; DNA: TGTGCCAGCAGTCCTAGGAGGGGGACAATTACCACTGAAGCTTTCTTT
J: TRBJ2-1; D: -; V: TRBV4-2; CDR3: CASSQDPTGAFDNEQFF; DNA: TGTGCCAGCAGCCAAGATCCGACGGGAGCCTTCGACAATGAGCAGTTCTTC
J: TRBJ2-1; D: -; V: TRBV9; CDR3: CASSPTFTPLQNNEQFF; DNA: TGTGCCAGCAGTCCTACCTTTACACCCCTACAGAACAATGAGCAGTTCTTC
J: TRBJ1-5; D: TRBD1; V: TRBV6-1; CDR3: CASSESGTGLQPQHF; DNA: TGTGCCAGCAGTGAATCAGGGACAGGGTTGCAGCCCCAGCATTTT
J: TRBJ2-7; D: TRBD1; V: TRBV6-1; CDR3: CASSADRVSYEQYF; DNA: TGTGCCAGCAGTGCCGACAGGGTTTCCTACGAGCAGTACTTC
J: TRBJ1-1; D: -; V: TRBV4-1; CDR3: CASSQDRGGGGTEAFF; DNA: TGCGCCAGCAGCCAAGATAGGGGAGGAGGGGGCACTGAAGCTTTCTTT
J: TRBJ1-2; D: TRBD1; V: TRBV18; CDR3: CASSAVPPGTGIDYGYTF; DNA: TGTGCCAGCTCAGCGGTCCCTCCCGGGACAGGGATTGACTATGGCTACACCTTC
J: TRBJ2-5; D: -; V: TRBV5-1; CDR3: CATRPGWQETQYF; DNA: TGCGCCACCCGCCCTGGCTGGCAAGAGACCCAGTACTTC
J: TRBJ2-7; D: -; V: TRBV27; CDR3: CASSFQGSYEQYF; DNA: TGTGCCAGCAGTTTCCAGGGGTCCTACGAGCAGTACTTC
J: TRBJ2-7; D: -; V: TRBV28; CDR3: CASSLPGGLRYEQYF; DNA: TGTGCCAGCAGTTTGCCAGGGGGGCTGCGGTACGAGCAGTACTTC